Given below is one TCR beta chain in context. Its antigen remains unidentified. This sample is drawn from a study of CD8+CD57+ T cells in acquired aplastic anemia. The study, taken as a whole, reports: CD8+ Simpson's diversity in patients was not significantly different from that in controls.

Germline loops: CDR1 LGHNT, CDR2 FRNRAP. The CDR3 sequence is 15 residues long. Genomic DNA, the template, was used for profiling of the TCR beta VDJ and CDR3. MiXCR was run by TCRdb on the reads, yielding one entry per CDR3 protein. The sample has some 410,000 distinct CDR3 sequences, just under 70% seen once. The sequence came from a human donor in good health, serving as a control. Sample: sorted CD4+, CD8+, or CD8+CD57+ T cells (not recorded which) from PBMCs. This chain links TRBV12-5 with TRBJ2-5; D is possibly TRBD1 or TRBD2 (5 bases each). CDR3 region: CASRSAGTQGETQYF. CDR3 nucleotide sequence: TGTGCCAGCAGGTCGGCCGGGACCCAAGGGGAGACCCAGTACTTC.